The entry that follows covers one TCR beta chain sequence. The assay was immunoSEQ multiplex PCR, and TCRdb's table has in-frame clones only and misses some. The sample consists of over 40,000 clones, around 85% of them appearing once. This CDR3 contains 15 residues. V was shortened by 0 bases and J by 6 bases, with 14 bases between the two germline ends. The germline V gene encodes CDR1 SGHAT and CDR2 FQNNGV. These data belong to a study of OX40 agonist ivuxolimab in advanced cancers. Study context: The dose of intravenous ivuxolimab that patients received every 2 weeks ranged from 0.01 to 10 mg/kg. The dose-escalation cohort had hepatocellular carcinoma, melanoma, renal cell or head and neck cancer. Prior therapy, whether anti-PD-1, anti-PD-L1 or anti-CTLA-4, was allowed, and roughly 40% had some. Partial responses were achieved by three patients: one hepatocellular carcinoma, two cutaneous melanoma.

This clonotype originated in an adult with an advanced solid tumor such as melanoma, head and neck, liver or kidney cancer. Here the sequenced sample was CD4+ or CD8+ T cells sorted from blood, taken in a trial of the OX40 agonist ivuxolimab. V is TRBV11-2 and J is TRBJ1-1; D not resolved. CDR3 region: CASSLDPSLVAEAFF. The DNA of the CDR3 is TGTGCCAGCAGCTTAGACCCGTCGCTGGTAGCTGAAGCTTTCTTT.